The rows below give T cell receptor beta chains drawn from one sample of a study of shared clonotypes between healthy human individuals. TCRdb keeps only in-frame clones here, not all; method: immunoSEQ multiplex PCR. The sample contains more than 450,000 clones, 79% of which appear only once. The sequencing sample was made of PBMCs. The source of these receptors is a woman aged 35 to 49 in good health. Some clones in this sample may be carry-over from other donors' samples. CDR3s include the opening cysteine and the closing phenylalanine or tryptophan. D genes are given only for firm matches. The size entry is marked missing in some rows and otherwise reads once, few, many or a size class.

d_gene: .; v_gene: TRBV30; j_gene: TRBJ2-5; abundance: .; CDR3nt: TGTGCCTGGAGTACCTGGGCTAACCAAGAGACCCAGTACTTC; CDR3aa: CAWSTWANQETQYF
d_gene: .; v_gene: TRBV28; j_gene: TRBJ2-5; abundance: .; CDR3nt: TGTGCCAGCAGTCCCGACCCTGGACGCCAAGAGACCCAGTACTTC; CDR3aa: CASSPDPGRQETQYF
d_gene: .; v_gene: TRBV28; j_gene: TRBJ1-1; abundance: once; CDR3nt: TGTGCCAGCAGTTTATGGGGTATGAACGCTGAAGCTTTCTTT; CDR3aa: CASSLWGMNAEAFF
d_gene: TRBD2; v_gene: TRBV5-4; j_gene: TRBJ2-1; abundance: .; CDR3nt: TGTGCCAGCAGCTTGTTGCTAGCGGGAGGCGTAGAGCAGTTCTTC; CDR3aa: CASSLLLAGGVEQFF
d_gene: .; v_gene: TRBV6-5; j_gene: TRBJ1-1; abundance: .; CDR3nt: TGTGCCAGCAGTCTCGGTAGTGAAGCTTTCTTT; CDR3aa: CASSLGSEAFF
d_gene: TRBD1; v_gene: TRBV15; j_gene: TRBJ1-4; abundance: few; CDR3nt: TGTGCCACCAGCCTGACAGGGGGAAAACTGTTTTTT; CDR3aa: CATSLTGGKLFF
d_gene: TRBD1; v_gene: TRBV30; j_gene: TRBJ2-7; abundance: .; CDR3nt: TGTGCCTGGAGTATCCCGGGACAGGGGGCGCGCCACGAGCAGTACTTC; CDR3aa: CAWSIPGQGARHEQYF
d_gene: TRBD1; v_gene: TRBV5-1; j_gene: TRBJ1-5; abundance: .; CDR3nt: TGCGCCAGCAGCATAAGACAGGGCGGTCAGCCCCAGCATTTT; CDR3aa: CASSIRQGGQPQHF
d_gene: .; v_gene: TRBV30; j_gene: TRBJ2-7; abundance: .; CDR3nt: TGTGCCTGGGATCCCCAGGGGGGGGCCTACGAGCAGTACTTC; CDR3aa: CAWDPQGGAYEQYF
d_gene: .; v_gene: TRBV30; j_gene: TRBJ2-7; abundance: .; CDR3nt: TGTGCCTGGAGTTCTGACAGCTCCTACGAGCAGTACTTC; CDR3aa: CAWSSDSSYEQYF
d_gene: TRBD2; v_gene: TRBV5-1; j_gene: TRBJ2-5; abundance: .; CDR3nt: TGCGCCAGCACTCTAGCGGGAGGGGAGACCCAGTACTTC; CDR3aa: CASTLAGGETQYF
d_gene: .; v_gene: TRBV10-2; j_gene: TRBJ2-7; abundance: .; CDR3nt: TGCGCCAGCAGAGCCGGGGTCAGGGGTTTCTACGAGCAGTACTTC; CDR3aa: CASRAGVRGFYEQYF
d_gene: .; v_gene: TRBV19; j_gene: TRBJ2-1; abundance: .; CDR3nt: TGTGCCAGTAGTAACCTAGCCTACAATGAGCAGTTCTTC; CDR3aa: CASSNLAYNEQFF
d_gene: .; v_gene: TRBV5-1; j_gene: TRBJ1-2; abundance: .; CDR3nt: TGCGCCAGCAGCTTATTCACCGACTATGGCTACACCTTC; CDR3aa: CASSLFTDYGYTF
d_gene: .; v_gene: TRBV7-2; j_gene: TRBJ2-7; abundance: .; CDR3nt: TGTGCCAGCAGCTCTCGGGACGGTAGCCGAACCTACGAGCAGTACTTC; CDR3aa: CASSSRDGSRTYEQYF
d_gene: .; v_gene: TRBV5-1; j_gene: TRBJ1-1; abundance: .; CDR3nt: TGCGCCAGCAGCTTGGAACCGGCGAACACTGAAGCTTTCTTT; CDR3aa: CASSLEPANTEAFF
d_gene: TRBD2; v_gene: TRBV10-3; j_gene: TRBJ2-4; abundance: .; CDR3nt: TGTGCCAGCGGCGGGGGGGGGATAAACATTCAGTACTTC; CDR3aa: CASGGGGINIQYF
d_gene: .; v_gene: TRBV2; j_gene: TRBJ2-7; abundance: few; CDR3nt: TGTGCCAGCAATCGGCCGGGACTGTCCTACGAGCAGTACTTC; CDR3aa: CASNRPGLSYEQYF
d_gene: .; v_gene: TRBV4-1; j_gene: TRBJ1-4; abundance: once; CDR3nt: TGCGCCAGCAGCCCCCGTGGGGGGACCCCGGCTAATGAAAAACTGTTTTTT; CDR3aa: CASSPRGGTPANEKLFF
d_gene: .; v_gene: TRBV7-9; j_gene: TRBJ1-4; abundance: .; CDR3nt: TGTGCCAGCAGCTCCGGGGCCCATAATGAAAAACTGTTTTTT; CDR3aa: CASSSGAHNEKLFF
d_gene: .; v_gene: TRBV19; j_gene: TRBJ2-2; abundance: .; CDR3nt: TGTGCCAGTAGTCAACCCCGGCAGTCGAACACCGGGGAGCTGTTTTTT; CDR3aa: CASSQPRQSNTGELFF
d_gene: TRBD2; v_gene: TRBV11-2; j_gene: TRBJ2-1; abundance: .; CDR3nt: TGTGCCAGCAGCCCCCGGGGACTAGCGGAAAATGAGCAGTTCTTC; CDR3aa: CASSPRGLAENEQFF
d_gene: TRBD2; v_gene: TRBV4-2; j_gene: TRBJ2-3; abundance: .; CDR3nt: TGTGCCAGCAGCCAAGTTGCCCTTTTAGCGGGAGGGGGGTCAGATACGCAGTATTTT; CDR3aa: CASSQVALLAGGGSDTQYF
d_gene: .; v_gene: TRBV6-4; j_gene: TRBJ1-5; abundance: .; CDR3nt: TGTGCCAGCAGTGACTTCGTGGGGCAGCCCCAGCATTTT; CDR3aa: CASSDFVGQPQHF
d_gene: .; v_gene: TRBV7-3; j_gene: TRBJ2-1; abundance: .; CDR3nt: TGTGCCAGCAGCCCCACCCCTAGCGCCTACAATGAGCAGTTCTTC; CDR3aa: CASSPTPSAYNEQFF
d_gene: .; v_gene: TRBV6-5; j_gene: TRBJ2-7; abundance: .; CDR3nt: TGTGCCAGCAGTTATCAATCCGGGGCGGCCTACGAGCAGTACTTC; CDR3aa: CASSYQSGAAYEQYF
d_gene: TRBD1; v_gene: TRBV5-1; j_gene: TRBJ2-1; abundance: .; CDR3nt: TGCGCCAGCAGCGATCCGGGACAGGGGCTTAATGAGCAGTTCTTC; CDR3aa: CASSDPGQGLNEQFF
d_gene: .; v_gene: TRBV5-3; j_gene: TRBJ1-5; abundance: few; CDR3nt: TGTGCCAGAATCGGGAGCGCAGGGAGCAATCAGCCCCAGCATTTT; CDR3aa: CARIGSAGSNQPQHF
d_gene: TRBD2; v_gene: TRBV6-1; j_gene: TRBJ2-3; abundance: few; CDR3nt: TGTGCCAGCAGTGAACCCCTAGCGGTCACAGATACGCAGTATTTT; CDR3aa: CASSEPLAVTDTQYF
d_gene: .; v_gene: TRBV11-2; j_gene: TRBJ1-1; abundance: .; CDR3nt: TGTGCCAGCAGCTTATTTGGGGGCATGAACACTGAAGCTTTCTTT; CDR3aa: CASSLFGGMNTEAFF
d_gene: .; v_gene: TRBV30; j_gene: TRBJ1-5; abundance: .; CDR3nt: TGTGCCTGGAGTGCGAATAGCAATCAGCCCCAGCATTTT; CDR3aa: CAWSANSNQPQHF
d_gene: .; v_gene: TRBV19; j_gene: TRBJ1-6; abundance: .; CDR3nt: TGTGCCAGTAGTAGGACAGCGAATAATTCACCCCTCCACTTT; CDR3aa: CASSRTANNSPLHF
d_gene: TRBD1; v_gene: TRBV27; j_gene: TRBJ1-5; abundance: many; CDR3nt: TGTGCCAGCAGTCCCGACAGGGGGACTCGGCCCCAGCATTTT; CDR3aa: CASSPDRGTRPQHF
d_gene: TRBD1; v_gene: TRBV7-9; j_gene: TRBJ2-7; abundance: .; CDR3nt: TGTGCCAGCAGCTTAAACTGGGACAGCACCTACGAGCAGTACTTC; CDR3aa: CASSLNWDSTYEQYF
d_gene: .; v_gene: TRBV28; j_gene: TRBJ2-7; abundance: .; CDR3nt: TGTGCCAGCAGTACGCCGGACGGAGACACCTACGAGCAGTACTTC; CDR3aa: CASSTPDGDTYEQYF
d_gene: .; v_gene: TRBV5-1; j_gene: TRBJ2-7; abundance: .; CDR3nt: TGCGCCAGCAGTCGCTCGGCAGAGGTCTACGAGCAGTACTTC; CDR3aa: CASSRSAEVYEQYF
d_gene: .; v_gene: TRBV7-2; j_gene: TRBJ2-1; abundance: .; CDR3nt: TGTGCCAGCAGCTTAGTGGGTGGGGGGTTGGCCAATGAGCAGTTCTTC; CDR3aa: CASSLVGGGLANEQFF
d_gene: .; v_gene: TRBV19; j_gene: TRBJ2-7; abundance: .; CDR3nt: TGTGCCAGTAGTTTATCATTGACGGAAGTCTACGAGCAGTACTTC; CDR3aa: CASSLSLTEVYEQYF
d_gene: .; v_gene: TRBV7-2; j_gene: TRBJ1-1; abundance: .; CDR3nt: TGTGCCAGCAGCTTGGAGGGGTCCCCGTTGCGGGCTTTCTTT; CDR3aa: CASSLEGSPLRAFF
d_gene: TRBD1; v_gene: TRBV5-6; j_gene: TRBJ2-7; abundance: .; CDR3nt: TGTGCCAGCAGCCCCGGGACAGGGGTAGGTGAGCAGTACTTC; CDR3aa: CASSPGTGVGEQYF
d_gene: .; v_gene: TRBV4-2; j_gene: TRBJ2-7; abundance: .; CDR3nt: TGTGCTTCGGGATGGGCCTACGAGCAGTACTTC; CDR3aa: CASGWAYEQYF
d_gene: .; v_gene: TRBV5-1; j_gene: TRBJ2-1; abundance: once; CDR3nt: TGCGCCAGCAGCTTGGAGGGCCCGGCCAGGGGAGATGGTGAGCAGTTCTTC; CDR3aa: CASSLEGPARGDGEQFF
d_gene: .; v_gene: TRBV9; j_gene: TRBJ2-5; abundance: .; CDR3nt: TGTGCCAGCAGCGTAGGCCCTAAACAGCTGGGGCAAGAGACCCAGTACTTC; CDR3aa: CASSVGPKQLGQETQYF
d_gene: .; v_gene: TRBV7-8; j_gene: TRBJ2-7; abundance: .; CDR3nt: TGTGCCAGCAGCTCCCGCCCACGGGGCTACGAGCAGTACTTC; CDR3aa: CASSSRPRGYEQYF
d_gene: .; v_gene: TRBV27; j_gene: TRBJ1-4; abundance: .; CDR3nt: TGTGCCAGCAGTTACCAGGGGCGGGAAAAACTGTTTTTT; CDR3aa: CASSYQGREKLFF
d_gene: .; v_gene: TRBV19; j_gene: TRBJ2-2; abundance: once; CDR3nt: TGTGCCAGTAGTAAAAGGGAGCACACCGGGGAGCTGTTTTTT; CDR3aa: CASSKREHTGELFF
d_gene: .; v_gene: TRBV11-2; j_gene: TRBJ1-1; abundance: .; CDR3nt: TGTGCCACCGGGAGGCAAGCGAACACTGAAGCTTTCTTT; CDR3aa: CATGRQANTEAFF